This T cell receptor beta chain was sequenced in a study of blood T cell repertoires in COVID-19. Study at large: Sites in the United States, Italy and Spain provided acute and convalescent COVID-19 samples. T cells, B-cell-depleted T cells, or PBMCs provided the cDNA or gDNA that served as material.

The protocol was immunoSEQ multiplex PCR, while the TCRdb copy is restricted to in-frame clones and leaves out a portion. The sample carries 200,000 to 250,000 clones, roughly 84% recorded once. Trimming removed 1 base from V and 0 bases from J; junction bases left unmatched: 5. The CDR3 runs 16 residues. The germline V gene encodes CDR1 SGHRS and CDR2 YFSETQ. The J gene is TRBJ2-3, the V gene TRBV5-1, with 7 nucleotides matching TRBD2. The specimen was peripheral blood. This clonotype was sampled from a young woman who had recovered from COVID-19. Written as DNA, the CDR3 is TGCGCCAGCAGCTTGATGCTAGCGGATAGCACAGATACGCAGTATTTT. Translation gives CASSLMLADSTDTQYF.